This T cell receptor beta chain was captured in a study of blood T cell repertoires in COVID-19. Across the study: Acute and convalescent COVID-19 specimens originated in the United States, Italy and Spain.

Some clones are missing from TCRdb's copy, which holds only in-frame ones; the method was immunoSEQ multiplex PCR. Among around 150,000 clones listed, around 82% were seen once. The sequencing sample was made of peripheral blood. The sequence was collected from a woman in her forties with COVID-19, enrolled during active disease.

CDR3 protein: CASTPGQGNNEQFF. In nucleotides, the CDR3 is TGTGCCAGCACCCCGGGACAGGGGAACAATGAGCAGTTCTTC. V is TRBV7-8 and J is TRBJ2-1; TRBD1 agrees at 10 bases. This CDR3 has 14 residues. Germline values: CDR1 SGHVS, CDR2 FQNEAQ. After removal of 7 bases from V and 5 bases from J, the junction contained 5 bases not matched to a gene.